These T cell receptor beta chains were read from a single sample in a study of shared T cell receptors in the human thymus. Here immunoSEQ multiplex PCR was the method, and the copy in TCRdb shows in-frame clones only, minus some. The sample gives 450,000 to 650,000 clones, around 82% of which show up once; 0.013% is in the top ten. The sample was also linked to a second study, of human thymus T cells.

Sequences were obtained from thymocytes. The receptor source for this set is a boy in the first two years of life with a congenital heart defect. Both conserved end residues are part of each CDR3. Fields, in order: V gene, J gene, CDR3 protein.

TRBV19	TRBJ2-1	CASSIARGGTGNEQFF
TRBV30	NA	CAWSEGKGAYEQYF
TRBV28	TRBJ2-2	CASSGRNPGELFF
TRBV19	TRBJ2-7	CASKKAGGNYEQYF
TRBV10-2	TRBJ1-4	CASSDHPTGFPNATNEKLFF
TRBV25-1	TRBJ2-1	CASSVGLAGVNEQFF
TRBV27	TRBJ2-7	CAEPGQGKNEQYF
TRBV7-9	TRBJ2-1	CASSSFGSGQSYNEQFF
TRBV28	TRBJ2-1	CASSLGLAYHNEQFF
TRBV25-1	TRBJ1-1	CASSESYPFGTEAFF
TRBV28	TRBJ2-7	CASSLGQGGAYEQYF
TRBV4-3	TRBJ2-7	CASSQSLECYEQYF
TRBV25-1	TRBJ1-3	CASSPHGKEGNTIYF
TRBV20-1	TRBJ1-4	CSARESGLFF
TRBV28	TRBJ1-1	CASSFPPHRAGNTEAFF
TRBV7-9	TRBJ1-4	CASSLAAQGFPNEKLFF
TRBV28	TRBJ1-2	CASSLRQGSDGYTF
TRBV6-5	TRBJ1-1	CASSPSGRGTEAFF
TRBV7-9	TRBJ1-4	CASSLVGRGNGNEKLFF
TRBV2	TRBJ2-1	CASSGLKGTGVDSLPQSNEQFF
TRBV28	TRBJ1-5	CASTLSGDNQPQHF
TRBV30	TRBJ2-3	CAWIPPSGRGASTDTQYF
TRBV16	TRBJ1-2	CASSPRQGENGNYGYTF
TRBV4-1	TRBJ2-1	CASSQGRGLSSFNEQFF
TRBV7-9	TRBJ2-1	CASSFPSGRNEQFF
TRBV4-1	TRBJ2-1	CASSQGAGGEFF
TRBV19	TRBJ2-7	CASSILRGPLYEQYF
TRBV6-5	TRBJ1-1	CASGTGGQNTEAFF
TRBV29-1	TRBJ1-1	CSATGREDTEAFF
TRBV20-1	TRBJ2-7	CSARDGVEQYF
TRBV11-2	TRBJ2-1	CASSSPIVGVGYEQFF
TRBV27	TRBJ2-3	CASRTTGIFNTQYF
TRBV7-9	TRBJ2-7	CASSLGLMRDYYEQYF
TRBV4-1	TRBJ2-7	CASSPQVDGDEQYF
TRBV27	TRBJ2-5	CASSLGPPETQYF
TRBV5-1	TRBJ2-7	CASSLGRVLTYEQYF
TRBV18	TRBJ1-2	CASSPGQSYGYTF